These 32 T cell receptor beta chains share one sample of origin, sequenced in a study of CD8 T cells in Susac syndrome. Random hexamers were used to reverse transcribe the RNA input (about 0.5 to 1 ug). In TCRdb, the immunoSEQ multiplex PCR reads were re-called with MiXCR into one record per CDR3 protein. This table holds tens of thousands of distinct CDR3 sequences, approximately 94% found once. Sample: CD8+ T cells from PBMCs. Source of these receptors: a human donor with Susac syndrome.

The rearrangement links TRBV14 to TRBJ1-4; TRBD1 is a possible D gene (5 bases). Germline V gene data show CDR1 as SGHDN and CDR2 as FVKESK. This CDR3 spans 14 amino acids. V lost 4 bases and J lost 8, with 14 bases in between. CDR3 bases: TGTGCCAGCAGCCGGGACCCTGAGAAGGAAAAACTGTTTTTT. It translates to CASSRDPEKEKLFF.

This clonotype was picked up one time. V gene TRBV20-1 combines with J gene TRBJ1-1, with 7 nucleotides matching TRBD1. CDR1 DFQATT and CDR2 SNEGSKA come from the germline V gene (reference sequence). V lost 1 base to trimming and J lost 6 bases; unmatched junction nucleotides: 5. CDR3 length equals 13 residues. CDR3 bases: TGCAGTGCTAGAGTGGCAGGGGGTTCTGAAGCTTTCTTT. Its translation is CSARVAGGSEAFF.

The V and J genes are TRBV7-2 and TRBJ2-7, with unresolved D. Trimming left V 1 base short and J 3 bases short, with 7 bases between. The CDR3 is made up of 13 amino acids. Germline lookup yields CDR1 SGHTA and CDR2 FQGNSA. For the CDR3, the DNA is TGTGCCAGCAGCTTAGGAGGAGTCTACGAGCAGTACTTC. Encoded protein: CASSLGGVYEQYF.

This chain links TRBV9 with TRBJ2-3; TRBD2 matches 7 bases. Losses at the gene ends were 3 bases for V and 5 bases for J; bases not matched to a gene: 6. Germline-derived CDR1 and CDR2 are SGDLS and YYNGEE. This CDR3 contains 14 residues. CDR3 DNA sequence: TGTGCCAGCAGCGCCCGGGGGGAGGTAGATACGCAGTATTTT. It codes for CASSARGEVDTQYF.

This clonotype was found once. The rearrangement links TRBV6-5 to TRBJ2-1; 7 nucleotides line up with TRBD2. Losses at the gene ends were 7 bases for V and 1 base for J; bases not matched to a gene: 4. The CDR3 loop spans 14 amino acids. The germline CDR1 and CDR2 sequences are MNHEY and SVGAGI. CDR3 protein: CASTREGSYNEQFF. The CDR3, as DNA: TGTGCCAGCACCAGGGAGGGTTCCTACAATGAGCAGTTCTTC.

This clonotype was counted a single time. The chain uses TRBV30 and TRBJ2-7; D remains unclear. The CDR3 consists of 11 residues. Per the germline V gene, CDR1 is GTSNPN and CDR2 is SVGIG (reference sequence). Trimming removed 1 base from V and 1 base from J, with 2 bases in between. CDR3 residues: CAWSESYEQYF. For the CDR3, the DNA is TGTGCCTGGAGTGAATCCTACGAGCAGTACTTC.

V gene TRBV27 combines with J gene TRBJ1-1, with D uncertain. The length of the CDR3 is 12 residues. With 5 bases removed from V and 6 bases from J, the gap between germline ends came to 10 bases. Germline CDR1 and CDR2: MNHEY and SMNVEV (reference sequence). The CDR3 sequence: CASSPRPPEAFF. The CDR3 DNA sequence: TGTGCCAGCAGTCCCAGACCCCCTGAAGCTTTCTTT.

This clonotype was picked up one time. This chain connects TRBV9 to TRBJ2-6, with D perhaps TRBD1 or TRBD2 (5 bases each). This CDR3 comprises 17 residues. CDR1 is SGDLS and CDR2 is YYNGEE in the germline V gene. Trimming removed 3 bases from V and 2 bases from J, with 15 bases in between. The DNA of the CDR3 is TGTGCCAGCAGCGCCCGGGACCCAAGGACTGGGGCCAACGTCCTGACTTTC. Translating gives CASSARDPRTGANVLTF.

This clonotype is medium-sized. Relative to the germline gene, one junction end is altered; a read error may explain this. The chain combines TRBV5-1 with TRBJ2-7; tentative D call: TRBD1 (6 bases). The CDR3 is made up of 12 amino acids. Germline V gene lookup returns CDR1 SGHRS and CDR2 YFSETQ. The CDR3: CASSLGGYEQYF. For the CDR3, the DNA is TGTGCCAGCAGCTTAGGGGGTTACGAGCAGTACTTC.

This clonotype was seen once. This rearrangement joins TRBV5-1 to TRBJ2-3, with D perhaps matching TRBD1 or TRBD2 (6 bases each). The CDR3 contains 16 residues. The ends were cut back, 1 base at V and 2 bases at J, with 14 bases in the middle. Germline values: CDR1 SGHRS, CDR2 YFSETQ. The chain's CDR3 is CASSLLGRGLTDTQYF. The CDR3 bases are TGCGCCAGCAGCTTGTTGGGCAGGGGACTCACAGATACGCAGTATTTT.

This chain uses TRBV28 with TRBJ2-1, with D possibly being TRBD2 (5 bases). The germline V gene encodes CDR1 MDHEN and CDR2 SYDVKM. The CDR3 length is 15 residues. V shed 6 bases and J shed 4 bases, with 16 bases lying between them. CDR3 in DNA: TGTGCCAGCAGCCTCATTATCAGCGGATACAATGAGCAGTTCTTC. This sequence encodes CASSLIISGYNEQFF.

The chain combines TRBV7-2 with TRBJ2-7; 10 nucleotides match TRBD2. The V segment lost 5 bases and the J segment 6 bases; nucleotides outside the gene matches: 16. The germline gives CDR1 SGHTA, CDR2 FQGNSA. The CDR3 covers 17 residues. The CDR3 sequence: CASSPRPGLALGGEQYF. The CDR3 bases are TGTGCCAGCAGCCCGCGGCCGGGACTAGCGTTGGGCGGCGAGCAGTACTTC.

This chain uses TRBV19 with TRBJ1-5, with D hard to call. The CDR3 is 13 amino acids. CDR1 is LNHDA and CDR2 is SQIVND in the germline V gene (reference sequence). V was pared by 6 bases and J by 6 bases, with 12 bases between. The CDR3 spells CASSNEGRQPQHF. The CDR3 DNA is TGTGCCAGTAGCAACGAAGGGCGTCAGCCCCAGCATTTT.

The CDR3 here is CASRESIWNTEAFF. In nucleotides, the CDR3 is TGTGCCAGCAGGGAGTCTATCTGGAACACTGAAGCTTTCTTT. The chain links TRBV2 to TRBJ1-1; D is undetermined. Trimming removed 6 bases at V and 1 base at J, with 12 bases between. Germline V CDR1 and CDR2: SNHLY, FYNNEI. The CDR3 has 14 amino acids.

The chain carries TRBV20-1 and TRBJ1-5; D is ambiguous. CDR1 is DFQATT and CDR2 is SNEGSKA in the germline V gene (reference sequence). The CDR3 length is 14 residues. V was pared by 4 bases and J by 0 bases, with 10 bases between. The CDR3 DNA reads as TGCAGTGCTATCACAGACCGTAGCAATCAGCCCCAGCATTTT. Amino acid sequence: CSAITDRSNQPQHF.

CDR3 in amino acids: CASSYTSGGYNEQFF. As DNA, the CDR3 is TGTGCCAGCAGTTATACTAGCGGGGGCTACAATGAGCAGTTCTTC. This chain joins TRBV6-2 or TRBV6-3 and TRBJ2-1, with 11 bases lining up with TRBD2. CDR1 and CDR2 from the germline V gene are MNHEY and SVGEGT. V shed 3 bases, J shed 3 bases, and the junction held 1 base outside the gene matches. The CDR3 has 15 residues.

V and J are TRBV30 and TRBJ2-7; D not certain. V gave up 2 bases and J gave up 2 bases, with 4 bases separating them. The CDR3 sequence is 11 residues long. Germline V gives CDR1 GTSNPN, CDR2 SVGIG (reference sequence). The CDR3 protein is CAWSPAYEQYF. The CDR3 DNA reads as TGTGCCTGGAGTCCAGCCTACGAGCAGTACTTC.

The chain recombines TRBV12-3 or TRBV12-4 with TRBJ2-3; D might be TRBD1 (5 bases). Between the trimmed V and J ends, which lost 2 bases and 14 bases, there was a span of 20 bases. The CDR3 consists of 14 residues. CDR3 residues: CASSLSYRQGMVYF. The CDR3 DNA reads as TGTGCCAGCAGTTTATCGTATCGGCAGGGAATGGTGTATTTT.

This clonotype was counted once. V and J are TRBV9 and TRBJ2-3; no reliable D call. Trimming took off 1 base at V and 3 bases at J, with 12 bases between the two ends. This CDR3 region has 15 residues. Germline lookup yields CDR1 SGDLS and CDR2 YYNGEE. Here the CDR3 reads CASSVRFMGTDTQYF. The CDR3 DNA sequence: TGTGCCAGCAGCGTAAGGTTTATGGGAACAGATACGCAGTATTTT. The whole variable domain, remainder taken from reference TRBV9 and TRBJ2-3, is DSGVTQTPKHLITATGQRVTLRCSPRSGDLSVYWYQQSLDQGLQFLIQYYNGEERAKGNILERFSAQQFPDLHSELNLSSLELGDSALYFCASSVRFMGTDTQYFGPGTRLTVL.

The V call is TRBV20-1, the J call TRBJ2-7, with 8 bases fitting TRBD2. V gave up 0 bases and J gave up 0 bases; unmatched junction bases: 7. Germline loops: CDR1 DFQATT, CDR2 SNEGSKA (reference sequence). The CDR3 covers 16 residues. CDR3 in amino acids: CSARDSLRGVSYEQYF. In DNA, the CDR3 is TGCAGTGCTAGAGATTCCCTGCGGGGGGTCTCCTACGAGCAGTACTTC.

This chain links TRBV7-9 with TRBJ1-2, with D unresolved. This CDR3 is 13 amino acids long. The V gene's germline CDR1 is SEHNR and CDR2 FQNEAQ (reference sequence). Trimming removed 5 bases at V and 4 bases at J, with 11 bases between. As DNA, the CDR3 is TGTGCCAGCAGCGATGACGGCCTCTATGGCTACACCTTC. Translated, it gives CASSDDGLYGYTF.

V usage is TRBV9 and J usage is TRBJ2-3; D unresolved. In germline, CDR1 is SGDLS, CDR2 YYNGEE. This CDR3 region has 16 residues. The V gene lost 4 bases and the J gene lost 6 bases, with 21 bases spanning the gap. This CDR3 reads CASSSDGSSSFDTQYF. The CDR3 region has the DNA TGTGCCAGCAGCTCAGACGGTAGTTCATCTTTCGATACGCAGTATTTT.

The chain employs TRBV28 and TRBJ2-1; 10 bases agree with TRBD1. V was clipped by 3 bases and J by 5 bases; unmatched bases: 4. This CDR3 contains 15 residues. CDR1 is MDHEN, CDR2 SYDVKM, per germline. CDR3 sequence: CASSFRGTGDNEQFF. CDR3 nucleotides: TGTGCCAGCAGTTTCCGAGGGACAGGGGACAATGAGCAGTTCTTC.

This chain uses TRBV9 with TRBJ2-2; 10 positions agree with TRBD1. V lost 4 bases and J lost 5; bases outside the gene matches: 8. This CDR3 spans 16 amino acids. Germline CDR1 is SGDLS and CDR2 is YYNGEE. The CDR3: CASSPRQGAGTGELFF. In DNA form, the CDR3 reads TGTGCCAGCAGCCCTCGACAGGGGGCGGGGACCGGGGAGCTGTTTTTT.

The chain has TRBV7-3 and TRBJ1-1; no definite D call. The germline V gene encodes CDR1 SGHTA and CDR2 FQGTGA. V lost 2 bases to trimming and J lost 6 bases, with 10 bases between them. This CDR3 has 13 residues. This chain's CDR3 is CASSLLSGAEAFF. CDR3 DNA: TGTGCCAGCAGCTTACTCAGCGGGGCTGAAGCTTTCTTT.

The J gene is TRBJ1-5, the V gene TRBV12-3 or TRBV12-4, with D possibly being TRBD1 (5 bases). V lost 6 bases, J lost 2 bases, and 14 bases lay in between. This CDR3 comprises 15 residues. CDR3 residues: CASSSRDSRNQPQHF. CDR3 DNA sequence: TGTGCCAGCAGCTCCAGAGACAGTCGCAATCAGCCCCAGCATTTT.

The gene calls are TRBV7-9 and TRBJ2-1, with 9 nucleotides matching TRBD2. This CDR3 is built from 15 residues. J was trimmed by 9 bases and V by 1 base; bases with no gene match: 7. Germline-derived CDR1 and CDR2 are SEHNR and FQNEAQ (reference sequence). In DNA form, the CDR3 reads TGTGCCAGCAGCTTAGAAAGCGGGGGGCCAGGTGAGCAGTTCTTC. Translating gives CASSLESGGPGEQFF.

The chain couples TRBV9 to TRBJ1-3, with 9 bases that match TRBD1. Germline CDR1 SGDLS, CDR2 YYNGEE. After removal of 4 bases from V and 2 bases from J, the junction contained 7 bases not matched to a gene. The CDR3 covers 16 residues. The CDR3 nucleotides are TGTGCCAGCAGCCCGCGACAGGGGGGCGCTGGAAACACCATATATTTT. Encoded protein: CASSPRQGGAGNTIYF.

The chain employs TRBV9 and TRBJ2-1, with 7 bases lining up with TRBD2. The CDR3 sequence is 16 residues long. The germline gives CDR1 SGDLS, CDR2 YYNGEE. V shed 0 bases and J 2 bases; nucleotides not matched to a gene: 5. CDR3 residues: CASSVAGSGAYNEQFF. The CDR3 bases are TGTGCCAGCAGCGTAGCTGGGAGCGGGGCCTACAATGAGCAGTTCTTC.

The V and J genes are TRBV27 and TRBJ2-4, with a tentative D call TRBD2 (7 bases). CDR1 is MNHEY, CDR2 SMNVEV, per germline (reference sequence). V lost 6 bases and J lost 9, with 15 bases in between. This CDR3 has 13 residues. As DNA, the CDR3 is TGTGCCAGCAGGTCTAGGGGGGAGGGCATTCAGTACTTC. It codes for CASRSRGEGIQYF.

This clonotype was counted a single time. The rearrangement uses TRBV7-9 and TRBJ1-1, with TRBD1 matching over 9 bases. Germline assignment: CDR1 SEHNR and CDR2 FQNEAQ (reference sequence). V was clipped by 5 bases and J by 3 bases; unmatched bases: 4. The CDR3 is 14 amino acids. CDR3 bases: TGTGCCAGCAGCAGCCGGGACAGGGACACTGAAGCTTTCTTT. Amino acids: CASSSRDRDTEAFF.

The chain carries TRBV6-6 and TRBJ2-7; possible D gene TRBD1, 6 bases. Trimming pared 5 bases from V and 0 bases from J, leaving 14 bases between. CDR3 length: 15 amino acids. CDR1 is MNHNY, CDR2 SVGAGI, per germline (reference sequence). The CDR3 loop reads CASSAWDIGSYEQYF. CDR3 in DNA: TGTGCCAGCAGTGCCTGGGACATTGGCTCCTACGAGCAGTACTTC.